This is a list of T cell receptor beta chains from one sample in a study of CD8 T cells in ankylosing spondylitis. Each CDR3 protein is one row after TCRdb ran MiXCR on the 5' RACE reads. The table includes 250,000 to 300,000 distinct CDR3 sequences, approximately 20% detected once. The material sequenced was blood, either unsorted or a sorted T cell fraction (not recorded which). The receptors were sampled from a male donor with ankylosing spondylitis or in good health (not recorded which). The CDR3 runs from the conserved cysteine through the conserved F or W. Each record gives: D gene, CDR3 length, clone size, J gene, V gene, CDR3 protein, CDR3 DNA. The D gene is left open where the match is weak. Not every row has a clone size; where given, it reads once, few, many or a size class.

D gene: NA; CDR3 length: 16; clone size: NA; J gene: TRBJ2-1; V gene: TRBV9; CDR3 protein: CASSVALQGSYNEQFF; CDR3 DNA: TGTGCCAGCAGCGTAGCTTTGCAAGGGTCCTACAATGAGCAGTTCTTC
D gene: NA; CDR3 length: 14; clone size: few; J gene: TRBJ2-5; V gene: TRBV29-1; CDR3 protein: CSVRWNKGMETQYF; CDR3 DNA: TGCAGCGTTCGGTGGAACAAGGGGATGGAGACCCAGTACTTC
D gene: TRBD2; CDR3 length: 18; clone size: many; J gene: TRBJ2-3; V gene: TRBV12-3/TRBV12-4; CDR3 protein: CASSSRGLARASTDTQYF; CDR3 DNA: TGTGCCAGCAGTTCCCGGGGACTAGCCCGGGCTAGCACAGATACGCAGTATTTT
D gene: TRBD1; CDR3 length: 14; clone size: NA; J gene: TRBJ2-3; V gene: TRBV28; CDR3 protein: CASRTGGVGDTQYF; CDR3 DNA: TGTGCCAGCAGAACAGGGGGCGTGGGAGATACGCAGTATTTT
D gene: TRBD2; CDR3 length: 18; clone size: few; J gene: TRBJ2-1; V gene: TRBV5-1; CDR3 protein: CASSPRTSGGPTYNEQFF; CDR3 DNA: TGCGCCAGCAGCCCCCGGACTAGCGGGGGCCCCACCTACAATGAGCAGTTCTTC
D gene: NA; CDR3 length: 15; clone size: many; J gene: TRBJ1-4; V gene: TRBV25-1; CDR3 protein: CASSYRETTNEKLFF; CDR3 DNA: TGTGCCAGCAGTTACAGGGAAACAACTAATGAAAAACTGTTTTTT
D gene: NA; CDR3 length: 14; clone size: few; J gene: TRBJ2-5; V gene: TRBV7-3; CDR3 protein: CASSLDRDQETQYF; CDR3 DNA: TGTGCCAGCAGCTTAGATCGGGACCAAGAGACCCAGTACTTC
D gene: NA; CDR3 length: 14; clone size: few; J gene: TRBJ2-2; V gene: TRBV10-3; CDR3 protein: CAISSGLITGELFF; CDR3 DNA: TGTGCCATCAGCTCGGGACTCATAACCGGGGAGCTGTTTTTT
D gene: NA; CDR3 length: 13; clone size: NA; J gene: TRBJ1-1; V gene: TRBV24-1; CDR3 protein: CATSDAGFPEAFF; CDR3 DNA: TGTGCCACCAGTGACGCAGGGTTCCCTGAAGCTTTCTTT
D gene: NA; CDR3 length: 14; clone size: few; J gene: TRBJ2-1; V gene: TRBV27; CDR3 protein: CASSLQGFGGEQFF; CDR3 DNA: TGTGCCAGCAGTTTACAGGGGTTTGGGGGTGAGCAGTTCTTC
D gene: NA; CDR3 length: 14; clone size: NA; J gene: TRBJ1-2; V gene: TRBV5-1; CDR3 protein: CASSTEGSNYGYTF; CDR3 DNA: TGCGCCAGCAGCACGGAGGGGAGTAACTATGGCTACACCTTC
D gene: NA; CDR3 length: 14; clone size: NA; J gene: TRBJ1-2; V gene: TRBV10-3; CDR3 protein: CAIRRDSANYGYTF; CDR3 DNA: TGTGCCATCAGGCGGGACTCCGCTAACTATGGCTACACCTTC
D gene: NA; CDR3 length: 14; clone size: few; J gene: TRBJ2-2; V gene: TRBV29-1; CDR3 protein: CSGTDLPNTGELFF; CDR3 DNA: TGCAGCGGGACGGACTTACCGAACACCGGGGAGCTGTTTTTT
D gene: TRBD1; CDR3 length: 14; clone size: NA; J gene: TRBJ1-3; V gene: TRBV20-1; CDR3 protein: CSASAGTGLNTIYF; CDR3 DNA: TGCAGTGCTAGCGCAGGGACAGGGTTAAACACCATATATTTT
D gene: TRBD2; CDR3 length: 18; clone size: many; J gene: TRBJ2-1; V gene: TRBV4-2; CDR3 protein: CASSQDGPSGGSYNEQFF; CDR3 DNA: TGTGCCAGCAGCCAAGATGGTCCTAGCGGGGGCTCCTACAATGAGCAGTTCTTC
D gene: NA; CDR3 length: 13; clone size: many; J gene: TRBJ2-3; V gene: TRBV5-1; CDR3 protein: CASKGELTDTQYF; CDR3 DNA: TGCGCCAGCAAGGGCGAGCTCACAGATACGCAGTATTTT
D gene: TRBD2; CDR3 length: 15; clone size: few; J gene: TRBJ2-2; V gene: TRBV29-1; CDR3 protein: CSVRTSDLNTGELFF; CDR3 DNA: TGCAGCGTCCGTACTAGCGACTTGAACACCGGGGAGCTGTTTTTT
D gene: TRBD2; CDR3 length: 14; clone size: NA; J gene: TRBJ2-1; V gene: TRBV5-1; CDR3 protein: CASSLGLAGSGQFF; CDR3 DNA: TGCGCCAGCAGCCTGGGACTAGCGGGATCGGGGCAGTTCTTC
D gene: TRBD2; CDR3 length: 15; clone size: many; J gene: TRBJ2-1; V gene: TRBV20-1; CDR3 protein: CSRLAGGGKGGEQFF; CDR3 DNA: TGCAGTCGTCTAGCGGGAGGGGGCAAAGGGGGTGAGCAGTTCTTC
D gene: NA; CDR3 length: 11; clone size: NA; J gene: TRBJ1-6; V gene: TRBV12-3/TRBV12-4; CDR3 protein: CASRENSPLHF; CDR3 DNA: TGTGCCTCCCGGGAGAATTCACCCCTCCACTTT
D gene: TRBD2; CDR3 length: 16; clone size: NA; J gene: TRBJ2-3; V gene: TRBV2; CDR3 protein: CASSTSGSSGTDTQYF; CDR3 DNA: TGTGCCAGCAGCACTAGCGGGAGTAGTGGCACAGATACGCAGTATTTT
D gene: TRBD2; CDR3 length: 15; clone size: NA; J gene: TRBJ2-3; V gene: TRBV5-1; CDR3 protein: CASSSREGVTDTQYF; CDR3 DNA: TGCGCCAGCAGCTCACGGGAGGGCGTGACAGATACGCAGTATTTT
D gene: NA; CDR3 length: 15; clone size: few; J gene: TRBJ2-3; V gene: TRBV6-5; CDR3 protein: CASSYLGLHTDTQYF; CDR3 DNA: TGTGCCAGCAGTTACTTGGGACTCCACACAGATACGCAGTATTTT
D gene: NA; CDR3 length: 15; clone size: few; J gene: TRBJ2-1; V gene: TRBV10-2; CDR3 protein: CASSESRLYNNEQFF; CDR3 DNA: TGCGCCAGCAGTGAGTCCCGACTATATAACAATGAGCAGTTCTTC
D gene: NA; CDR3 length: 16; clone size: NA; J gene: TRBJ2-3; V gene: TRBV5-1; CDR3 protein: CASSLVAPASTDTQYF; CDR3 DNA: TGCGCCAGCAGCTTGGTGGCCCCTGCTAGCACAGATACGCAGTATTTT
D gene: NA; CDR3 length: 12; clone size: few; J gene: TRBJ1-2; V gene: TRBV5-5; CDR3 protein: CASSSRDTYYTF; CDR3 DNA: TGTGCCAGCAGCTCCCGGGACACCTACTACACCTTC
D gene: TRBD2; CDR3 length: 14; clone size: few; J gene: TRBJ2-5; V gene: TRBV5-1; CDR3 protein: CASYRGGNQETQYF; CDR3 DNA: TGCGCCAGCTACCGGGGGGGAAACCAAGAGACCCAGTACTTC
D gene: NA; CDR3 length: 16; clone size: NA; J gene: TRBJ2-3; V gene: TRBV29-1; CDR3 protein: CSVGGALGGLTDTQYF; CDR3 DNA: TGCAGCGTTGGGGGGGCCTTAGGGGGTCTCACAGATACGCAGTATTTT
D gene: TRBD1; CDR3 length: 15; clone size: few; J gene: TRBJ2-5; V gene: TRBV10-3; CDR3 protein: CAISESGQGLETQYF; CDR3 DNA: TGTGCCATCAGTGAGTCGGGACAGGGTTTAGAGACCCAGTACTTC
D gene: TRBD1; CDR3 length: 14; clone size: many; J gene: TRBJ1-1; V gene: TRBV5-4; CDR3 protein: CASSLRDRVTEAFF; CDR3 DNA: TGTGCCAGCAGCCTCCGGGACAGGGTAACTGAAGCTTTCTTT
D gene: NA; CDR3 length: 14; clone size: few; J gene: TRBJ1-5; V gene: TRBV12-3/TRBV12-4; CDR3 protein: CASRPGISNQPQHF; CDR3 DNA: TGTGCCAGCAGGCCAGGGATTAGCAATCAGCCCCAGCATTTT
D gene: NA; CDR3 length: 12; clone size: few; J gene: TRBJ2-1; V gene: TRBV15; CDR3 protein: CATSGPNNEQFF; CDR3 DNA: TGTGCCACCAGCGGGCCTAACAATGAGCAGTTCTTC
D gene: NA; CDR3 length: 14; clone size: NA; J gene: TRBJ1-6; V gene: TRBV12-3/TRBV12-4; CDR3 protein: CASSLIAGHSPLHF; CDR3 DNA: TGTGCCAGCAGTTTAATCGCCGGCCATTCACCCCTCCACTTT
D gene: TRBD1; CDR3 length: 17; clone size: many; J gene: TRBJ2-1; V gene: TRBV15; CDR3 protein: CATSRERPGTGYNEQFF; CDR3 DNA: TGTGCCACCAGCAGAGAACGACCCGGGACAGGCTACAATGAGCAGTTCTTC
D gene: NA; CDR3 length: 15; clone size: few; J gene: TRBJ2-3; V gene: TRBV7-2; CDR3 protein: CASSRGNRDTDTQYF; CDR3 DNA: TGTGCCAGCAGCCGCGGGAACAGAGACACAGATACGCAGTATTTT
D gene: TRBD2; CDR3 length: 17; clone size: NA; J gene: TRBJ2-3; V gene: TRBV14; CDR3 protein: CASSQGWRGGRTDTQYF; CDR3 DNA: TGTGCCAGCAGCCAAGGTTGGCGGGGGGGCCGCACAGATACGCAGTATTTT
D gene: NA; CDR3 length: 12; clone size: NA; J gene: TRBJ2-3; V gene: TRBV29-1; CDR3 protein: CSVGARPDTQYF; CDR3 DNA: TGCAGCGTTGGGGCCCGGCCAGATACGCAGTATTTT
D gene: TRBD2; CDR3 length: 15; clone size: once; J gene: TRBJ2-1; V gene: TRBV20-1; CDR3 protein: CSAPFTSGRFNEQFF; CDR3 DNA: TGCAGTGCCCCTTTTACTAGCGGGAGGTTTAATGAGCAGTTCTTC
D gene: NA; CDR3 length: 13; clone size: NA; J gene: TRBJ1-2; V gene: TRBV6-1; CDR3 protein: CASSFTGNYGYTF; CDR3 DNA: TGTGCCAGCAGCTTTACAGGGAACTATGGCTACACCTTC
D gene: TRBD2; CDR3 length: 16; clone size: few; J gene: TRBJ2-3; V gene: TRBV7-2; CDR3 protein: CASTTRDYSSTDTQYF; CDR3 DNA: TGTGCCAGCACCACCCGGGACTATTCTAGCACAGATACGCAGTATTTT
D gene: NA; CDR3 length: 16; clone size: few; J gene: TRBJ2-2; V gene: TRBV20-1; CDR3 protein: CSARDPLQADTGELFF; CDR3 DNA: TGCAGTGCTAGAGATCCCCTACAGGCGGACACCGGGGAGCTGTTTTTT
D gene: NA; CDR3 length: 13; clone size: NA; J gene: TRBJ1-2; V gene: TRBV3-1; CDR3 protein: CASSQVRGSGYTF; CDR3 DNA: TGTGCCAGCAGCCAAGTGAGAGGGAGTGGCTACACCTTC
D gene: NA; CDR3 length: 13; clone size: NA; J gene: TRBJ1-1; V gene: TRBV2; CDR3 protein: CASSELGGTEAFF; CDR3 DNA: TGTGCCAGCAGTGAACTCGGCGGCACTGAAGCTTTCTTT
D gene: TRBD1; CDR3 length: 13; clone size: NA; J gene: TRBJ1-1; V gene: TRBV29-1; CDR3 protein: CSVRDRDYTEAFF; CDR3 DNA: TGCAGCGTAAGGGACAGGGACTACACTGAAGCTTTCTTT
D gene: TRBD2; CDR3 length: 14; clone size: many; J gene: TRBJ2-1; V gene: TRBV12-3/TRBV12-4; CDR3 protein: CASSSSGGAYEQFF; CDR3 DNA: TGTGCCAGCAGCTCCAGCGGGGGGGCCTATGAGCAGTTCTTC
D gene: TRBD2; CDR3 length: 16; clone size: NA; J gene: TRBJ2-3; V gene: TRBV12-3/TRBV12-4; CDR3 protein: CASSPTSSGRADTQYF; CDR3 DNA: TGTGCCAGCAGTCCGACAAGTAGCGGGAGGGCAGATACGCAGTATTTT
D gene: NA; CDR3 length: 10; clone size: many; J gene: TRBJ2-5; V gene: TRBV20-1; CDR3 protein: CSAERETQYF; CDR3 DNA: TGCAGTGCAGAAAGGGAGACCCAGTACTTC
D gene: NA; CDR3 length: 13; clone size: NA; J gene: TRBJ2-5; V gene: TRBV9; CDR3 protein: CASSGTHQETQYF; CDR3 DNA: TGTGCCAGCAGCGGGACTCACCAAGAGACCCAGTACTTC
D gene: NA; CDR3 length: 14; clone size: NA; J gene: TRBJ1-1; V gene: TRBV3-1; CDR3 protein: CASSQAGANTEAFF; CDR3 DNA: TGTGCCAGCAGCCAAGCAGGGGCGAACACTGAAGCTTTCTTT
D gene: TRBD1; CDR3 length: 14; clone size: NA; J gene: TRBJ2-5; V gene: TRBV15; CDR3 protein: CATSRQDRKETQYF; CDR3 DNA: TGTGCCACCAGCAGACAGGACAGGAAAGAGACCCAGTACTTC
D gene: NA; CDR3 length: 13; clone size: many; J gene: TRBJ2-5; V gene: TRBV5-1; CDR3 protein: CASSFGPGETQYF; CDR3 DNA: NA
D gene: NA; CDR3 length: 14; clone size: NA; J gene: TRBJ2-1; V gene: TRBV29-1; CDR3 protein: CSVEWGSSYNEQFF; CDR3 DNA: TGCAGCGTTGAGTGGGGGAGCTCCTACAATGAGCAGTTCTTC